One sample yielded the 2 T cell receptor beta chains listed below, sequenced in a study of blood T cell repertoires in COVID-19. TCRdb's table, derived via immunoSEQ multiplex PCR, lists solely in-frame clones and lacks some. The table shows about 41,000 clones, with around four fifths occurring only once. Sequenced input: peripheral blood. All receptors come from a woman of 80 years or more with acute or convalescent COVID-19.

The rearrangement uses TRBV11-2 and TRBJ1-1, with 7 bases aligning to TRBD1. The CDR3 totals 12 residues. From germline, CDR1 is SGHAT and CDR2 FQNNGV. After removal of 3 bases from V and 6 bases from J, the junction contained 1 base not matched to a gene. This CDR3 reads CASSLGQSEAFF. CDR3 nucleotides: TGTGCCAGCAGCTTGGGACAGTCTGAAGCTTTCTTT.

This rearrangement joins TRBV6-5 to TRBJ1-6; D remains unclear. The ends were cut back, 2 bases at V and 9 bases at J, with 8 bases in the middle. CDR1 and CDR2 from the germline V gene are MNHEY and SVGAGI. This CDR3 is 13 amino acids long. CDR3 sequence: CASSYGRGSPLHF. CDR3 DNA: TGTGCCAGCAGTTACGGTCGGGGTTCACCCCTCCACTTT.